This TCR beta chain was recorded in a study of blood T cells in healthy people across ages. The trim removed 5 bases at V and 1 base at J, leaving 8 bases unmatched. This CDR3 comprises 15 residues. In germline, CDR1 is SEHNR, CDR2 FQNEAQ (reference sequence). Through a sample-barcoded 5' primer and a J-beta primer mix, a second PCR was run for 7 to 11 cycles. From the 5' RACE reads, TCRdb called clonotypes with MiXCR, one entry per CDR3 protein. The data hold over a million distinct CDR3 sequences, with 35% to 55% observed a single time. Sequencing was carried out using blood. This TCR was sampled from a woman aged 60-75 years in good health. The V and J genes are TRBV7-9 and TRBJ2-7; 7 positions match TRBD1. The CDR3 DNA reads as TGTGCCAGCAGCCATCCCACAGGGGTATCCTACGAGCAGTACTTC. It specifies CASSHPTGVSYEQYF.